What follows are 27 T cell receptor beta chains derived from one specimen sequenced in a study of blood T cell repertoires in COVID-19. TCRdb keeps only in-frame clones here, not all; method: immunoSEQ multiplex PCR. The sample gives around 330,000 clones, 87% of which show up once; around 9.3% is in the top ten. Sequenced material: PBMCs or T cells enriched from blood (not recorded which). The receptors were sampled from a woman between 18 and 29 years old who had recovered from COVID-19.

This clone showed up just once. This sequence joins TRBV15 and TRBJ2-6; weak D call: TRBD1 (6 bases). With 0 bases removed from V and 3 bases from J, the gap between germline ends came to 9 bases. Germline V gene sequence: CDR1 LNHNV, CDR2 YYDKDF (reference sequence). This CDR3 comprises 16 residues. The CDR3 bases are TGTGCCACCAGCAGAGATCCAGGGGTTGGGGCCAACGTCCTGACTTTC. The encoded protein is CATSRDPGVGANVLTF.

This rearrangement joins TRBV15 to TRBJ1-6; TRBD1 matches at 8 bases. After removal of 1 base from V and 14 bases from J, the junction contained 10 bases not matched to a gene. The CDR3 has 15 residues. The germline gives CDR1 LNHNV, CDR2 YYDKDF (reference sequence). The CDR3 coding sequence is TGTGCCACCAGCAGAGTTTCCGGACAGGGCCTAGCCCTCCACTTT. Protein product: CATSRVSGQGLALHF. Based on the CDR3 plus reference TRBV15 and TRBJ1-6, the full variable domain is DAMVIQNPRYQVTQFGKPVTLSCSQTLNHNVMYWYQQKSSQAPKLLFHYYDKDFNNEADTPDNFQSRRPNTSFCFLDIRSPGLGDTAMYLCATSRVSGQGLALHFGNGTRLTVT.

V is TRBV6-5 and J is TRBJ2-3; D uncertain. Germline V lookup: CDR1 MNHEY, CDR2 SVGAGI. V gave up 5 bases and J gave up 6 bases, with 6 bases separating them. This CDR3 is 11 amino acids long. The DNA of the CDR3 is TGTGCCAGCAGTCGGTACGATACGCAGTATTTT. Its translation is CASSRYDTQYF.

This sequence joins TRBV5-6 and TRBJ2-7, with 7 bases fitting TRBD2. This CDR3 has 14 amino acids. From germline, CDR1 is SGHDT and CDR2 YYEEEE. V lost 0 bases, J lost 3 bases, and 3 bases stayed unmatched. CDR3 region: CASSLGLADYEQYF. Here the CDR3 DNA reads TGTGCCAGCAGCTTGGGCCTAGCGGACTACGAGCAGTACTTC. The whole variable domain, remainder taken from reference TRBV5-6 and TRBJ2-7, is DAGVTQSPTHLIKTRGQQVTLRCSPKSGHDTVSWYQQALGQGPQFIFQYYEEEERQRGNFPDRFSGHQFPNYSSELNVNALLLGDSALYLCASSLGLADYEQYFGPGTRLTVT.

This clone appeared a few times. The CDR3 is CATSDHLQGPGELFF. In DNA, the CDR3 is TGTGCCACCAGTGATCACTTACAGGGTCCCGGGGAGCTGTTTTTT. This chain connects TRBV24-1 to TRBJ2-2; D possibly corresponds to TRBD1 (6 bases). The CDR3 contains 15 residues. The germline V and J ends were trimmed by 3 bases and 6 bases, with 13 bases remaining between them. CDR1 and CDR2 (germline): KGHDR, SFDVKD.

The rearrangement uses TRBV5-1 and TRBJ2-5, with 8 bases aligning to TRBD2. With V trimmed by 4 bases and J by 9 bases, 20 bases remained unmatched. Germline values: CDR1 SGHRS, CDR2 YFSETQ. The length of the CDR3 is 17 residues. CDR3 in amino acids: CASSLGLAHRYGGAQYF. In nucleotides, the CDR3 is TGCGCCAGCAGCCTGGGTTTGGCTCACCGGTACGGGGGGGCCCAGTACTTC.

The chain uses TRBV5-5 and TRBJ2-1; TRBD2 agrees at 9 bases. The CDR3 is 19 amino acids. The trim removed 0 bases at V and 2 bases at J, leaving 12 bases unmatched. CDR1 SGHKS and CDR2 YYEKEE come from the germline V gene (reference sequence). The CDR3 region has the DNA TGTGCCAGCAGCTTGGACCCCCTCCTCGAGCGGGGGGCCTACAATGAGCAGTTCTTC. Translation gives CASSLDPLLERGAYNEQFF. The whole variable domain, filled in from reference TRBV5-5 and TRBJ2-1, reads DAGVTQSPTHLIKTRGQQVTLRCSPISGHKSVSWYQQVLGQGPQFIFQYYEKEERGRGNFPDRFSARQFPNYSSELNVNALLLGDSALYLCASSLDPLLERGAYNEQFFGPGTRLTVL.

This clone was found once. The chain employs TRBV24-1 and TRBJ2-1, with 7 bases lining up with TRBD2. Germline CDR1 and CDR2: KGHDR and SFDVKD. The J segment lost 8 bases and the V segment lost 4 bases, leaving 13 bases of the junction unmatched. The CDR3 contains 16 residues. DNA for the CDR3: TGTGCCACCAGTGACCCACTAGCGATGACTCTCTATGAGCAGTTCTTC. Its protein is CATSDPLAMTLYEQFF.

This chain uses TRBV10-3 with TRBJ2-5; TRBD2 aligns across 7 bases. V gave up 6 bases and J gave up 5 bases; unmatched junction bases: 9. The CDR3 has 14 amino acids. CDR1 is ENHRY and CDR2 is SYGVKD in the germline V gene. CDR3 bases: TGTGCCATCAGCCAGTCGACTAGCTCGGAGACCCAGTACTTC. Its protein product is CAISQSTSSETQYF.

The V and J genes are TRBV28 and TRBJ2-3, with 7 bases lining up with TRBD2. Losses at the gene ends were 3 bases for V and 2 bases for J; bases not matched to a gene: 5. The CDR3 covers 15 residues. Germline assignment: CDR1 MDHEN and CDR2 SYDVKM. CDR3 protein: CASSFGRESTDTQYF. The CDR3 nucleotides read TGTGCCAGCAGTTTCGGGCGGGAGTCCACAGATACGCAGTATTTT.

This chain joins TRBV7-2 and TRBJ1-2; D ambiguous. Trimming took off 5 bases at V and 1 base at J, with 8 bases between the two ends. CDR3 length: 13 amino acids. Looked up from germline, CDR1 is SGHTA and CDR2 is FQGNSA. CDR3 DNA: TGTGCCAGCAGCCGGGGATATAACTATGGCTACACCTTC. Protein: CASSRGYNYGYTF.

This sequence joins TRBV7-9 and TRBJ1-2; 8 bases align to TRBD1. The CDR3 is 15 amino acids. In germline, CDR1 is SEHNR, CDR2 FQNEAQ (reference sequence). Germline trimming cut 1 base from V and 4 bases from J; bases unmatched to any gene: 5. CDR3 bases: TGTGCCAGCAGCTTAGAGGCAGGGGGCCTCTATGGCTACACCTTC. This codes for CASSLEAGGLYGYTF.

This clone was seen only once. The chain links TRBV30 to TRBJ1-2, with D unresolved. Germline V lookup: CDR1 GTSNPN, CDR2 SVGIG (reference sequence). This CDR3 contains 12 residues. Trimming shortened V by 5 bases and J by 4 bases, and 11 bases separated the two germline ends. CDR3 region: CAWDGRGYGYTF. The DNA of the CDR3 is TGTGCCTGGGACGGACGGGGCTATGGCTACACCTTC.

This clone has a single count. The gene calls are TRBV30 and TRBJ1-5, with a possible D match to TRBD1 (6 bases). Trimming pared 2 bases from V and 1 base from J, leaving 12 bases between. The CDR3 is 15 amino acids. Germline V gene sequence: CDR1 GTSNPN, CDR2 SVGIG (reference sequence). CDR3 protein: CAWSPGATSNQPQHF. CDR3 DNA sequence: TGTGCCTGGAGTCCAGGGGCGACAAGCAATCAGCCCCAGCATTTT.

In its sample, this clone was seen once. CDR3 protein: CASSAFPEYQSGNTIYF. The CDR3 nucleotides read TGTGCCAGCAGCGCATTCCCGGAGTACCAATCTGGAAACACCATATATTTT. The gene calls are TRBV9 and TRBJ1-3; no firm D call. Germline values: CDR1 SGDLS, CDR2 YYNGEE. This CDR3 has 17 residues. Trimming shortened V by 3 bases and J by 1 base, and 17 bases separated the two germline ends.

The chain uses TRBV6-5 and TRBJ1-6; 7 bases line up with TRBD1. The CDR3 spans 13 residues. The V gene end was trimmed by 6 bases and the J gene end by 6 bases; junction bases not matched to a gene: 2. From germline, CDR1 is MNHEY and CDR2 SVGAGI. CDR3 loop: CASRRQGNSPLHF. The CDR3 DNA sequence: TGTGCCAGCAGACGACAGGGTAATTCACCCCTCCACTTT.

The chain recombines TRBV30 with TRBJ1-1; 8 bases agree with TRBD1. V shed 3 bases, J shed 1 base, and the junction held 4 bases outside the gene matches. CDR1 and CDR2 from the germline V gene are GTSNPN and SVGIG (reference sequence). The CDR3 consists of 14 residues. As DNA, the CDR3 is TGTGCCTGGAGCCAGGGGGCTGGGAACACTGAAGCTTTCTTT. This encodes CAWSQGAGNTEAFF.

This clone was found many times. The J gene is TRBJ1-1, the V gene TRBV23-1; TRBD1 matches at 7 bases. TRBV23-1 is sorted into the ORF group, with uncertain function. The CDR3 covers 19 residues. V was pared by 2 bases and J by 0 bases, with 15 bases of the junction left unmatched. CDR3 DNA sequence: TGCGCCAGCAGTCAAGGGGGGCCCCGGGACAGCCTGATGAACACTGAAGCTTTCTTT. This gives the protein CASSQGGPRDSLMNTEAFF.

This chain links TRBV6-2 or TRBV6-3 with TRBJ1-2; maybe TRBD1 (6 bases). Deletions cut 5 bases from V and 3 bases from J, with 16 bases between. CDR1 is MNHEY and CDR2 is SVGEGT in the germline V gene. The CDR3 loop spans 15 amino acids. The CDR3 loop is CASSPRDTRYYGYTF. The DNA of the CDR3 is TGTGCCAGCAGTCCCCGGGACACGAGATACTATGGCTACACCTTC.

The chain joins TRBV4-3 to TRBJ1-1, with 11 bases aligning to TRBD1. This CDR3 comprises 13 residues. V lost 3 bases and J lost 6; bases outside the gene matches: 0. In germline, CDR1 is LGHNA, CDR2 YSLEER. The CDR3 loop is CASSQGQGAEAFF. CDR3 sequence (DNA): TGCGCCAGCAGCCAGGGACAGGGGGCTGAAGCTTTCTTT.

V usage is TRBV5-1 and J usage is TRBJ2-2, with 9 bases that match TRBD2. The CDR3 length is 16 residues. J gave up 7 bases and V 0 bases, and 7 bases lay outside the gene matches. Germline lookup yields CDR1 SGHRS and CDR2 YFSETQ. CDR3 amino acids: CASSLEASGVLGELFF. The CDR3 DNA follows: TGCGCCAGCAGCTTGGAGGCTAGCGGGGTGCTCGGGGAGCTGTTTTTT.

The chain is built from TRBV19 and TRBJ1-1; tentative D call: TRBD1 (6 bases). The V end lost 4 bases, the J end lost 5 bases, and 11 bases lay between the germline ends. CDR3 length equals 13 residues. Per germline, CDR1 LNHDA and CDR2 SQIVND (reference sequence). The CDR3 protein is CASSTTGTTEAFF. CDR3 DNA sequence: TGTGCCAGTAGTACCACAGGGACGACTGAAGCTTTCTTT.

The chain links TRBV7-9 to TRBJ1-2, with a weak D call TRBD1 (5 bases). The V gene's germline CDR1 is SEHNR and CDR2 FQNEAQ (reference sequence). This CDR3 contains 14 residues. Deletions cut 1 base from V and 4 bases from J, with 10 bases between. The CDR3, as DNA: TGTGCCAGCAGCTTAGTAACGGGACTCTATGGCTACACCTTC. Residues: CASSLVTGLYGYTF.

The V and J genes are TRBV6-2 or TRBV6-3 and TRBJ2-6, with D tentatively TRBD2 (5 bases). Trimming stripped 6 bases from V and 4 bases from J, with 13 bases between. The germline gives CDR1 MNHEY, CDR2 SVGEGT. CDR3 length: 15 residues. CDR3 amino acids: CASSLEAAGANVLTF. CDR3 nucleotide sequence: TGTGCCAGCAGCTTGGAGGCGGCGGGGGCCAACGTCCTGACTTTC.

V and J are TRBV28 and TRBJ1-1; D is perhaps TRBD1 (5 bases). The CDR3 spans 16 residues. With 3 bases removed from V and 2 bases from J, the gap between germline ends came to 16 bases. The germline V gene encodes CDR1 MDHEN and CDR2 SYDVKM. The CDR3 loop is CASSFDSPPLNTEAFF. The CDR3 DNA sequence: TGTGCCAGCAGTTTCGACAGCCCTCCCCTTAACACTGAAGCTTTCTTT.

The V call is TRBV6-1, the J call TRBJ1-1; D call uncertain. Germline lookup yields CDR1 MNHNS and CDR2 SASEGT. The CDR3 spans 12 residues. V gave up 3 bases and J gave up 1 base, with 3 bases separating them. The CDR3 loop is CASSERNTEAFF. As DNA, the CDR3 is TGTGCCAGCAGTGAGAGGAACACTGAAGCTTTCTTT.

V and J are TRBV10-3 and TRBJ2-2; no clear D. V lost 2 bases and J 2 bases, leaving 3 bases between the germline ends. This CDR3 comprises 13 residues. Germline CDR1 is ENHRY and CDR2 is SYGVKD. The CDR3 is CAISEPNTGELFF. CDR3 bases: TGTGCCATCAGTGAGCCTAACACCGGGGAGCTGTTTTTT.